These 30 T cell receptor beta chains originate from one sample sequenced in a study of blood T cell repertoires in COVID-19. TCRdb's copy holds only in-frame clones and misses some; the assay was immunoSEQ multiplex PCR. Among 250,000 or so clones listed, approximately 85% were seen once. The material sequenced was PBMCs or T cells enriched from blood (not recorded which). These receptors all come from a woman aged 50 to 60 who had been exposed to COVID-19.

The chain has TRBV5-8 and TRBJ1-5; D is unresolved. Germline CDR1 reads SGHTS; CDR2 reads YDEGEE. CDR3 length: 12 residues. Between the trimmed V and J ends, which lost 4 bases and 3 bases, there was a span of 5 bases. The CDR3 sequence is CASSHFNQPQHF. In nucleotides, the CDR3 is TGTGCCAGCAGCCACTTCAATCAGCCCCAGCATTTT.

This sequence joins TRBV2 and TRBJ1-6; 8 bases line up with TRBD1. V gave up 6 bases and J gave up 3 bases; unmatched junction bases: 4. Germline V gene data show CDR1 as SNHLY and CDR2 as FYNNEI. The CDR3 contains 15 residues. CDR3 nucleotides: TGTGCCAGCAGGACCGACAGGGGCTATAATTCACCCCTCCACTTT. It yields the protein CASRTDRGYNSPLHF.

The table lists this clone with a count of one. This chain uses TRBV5-1 with TRBJ2-5, with a tentative D call TRBD2 (6 bases). Germline-derived CDR1 and CDR2 are SGHRS and YFSETQ. Trimming removed 0 bases from V and 5 bases from J, with 14 bases in between. The CDR3 extends over 15 amino acids. CDR3 protein: CASSLEGWGRETQYF. The CDR3 DNA sequence: TGCGCCAGCAGCTTGGAAGGCTGGGGGAGGGAGACCCAGTACTTC.

The genes are TRBV2 and TRBJ2-2; a weak D match, TRBD2 (6 bases). Germline assignment: CDR1 SNHLY and CDR2 FYNNEI. The V end lost 5 bases, the J end lost 1 base, and 11 bases lay between the germline ends. The CDR3 has 15 amino acids. The CDR3 reads CASSPYSGNTGELFF. CDR3 bases: TGTGCCAGCAGTCCCTATAGCGGGAACACCGGGGAGCTGTTTTTT.

V usage is TRBV10-2 and J usage is TRBJ2-5; D not resolved. This CDR3 spans 18 amino acids. Trimming took off 8 bases at V and 3 bases at J, with 28 bases between the two ends. Germline V lookup: CDR1 WSHSY, CDR2 SAAADI. The CDR3 region has the DNA TGCGCCAGCGGCCAACCCCCCCCGCCAGCGAGTCCCAAAGAGACCCAGTACTTC. It specifies CASGQPPPPASPKETQYF.

The chain joins TRBV18 to TRBJ2-1; 9 nucleotides match TRBD1. The junction had 6 bases not matched to a gene; V was cut back by 2 bases and J by 4 bases. There are 16 residues in the CDR3. In germline, CDR1 is KGHSH, CDR2 LQKENI. For the CDR3, the DNA is TGTGCCAGCTCACCAGATCCGGGACAGGGTTACAATGAGCAGTTCTTC. Its translation: CASSPDPGQGYNEQFF.

The CDR3 region is CASSSGGYTGELFF. The CDR3 DNA reads TGTGCCAGCAGTTCAGGGGGCTACACCGGGGAGCTGTTTTTT. The chain joins TRBV28 to TRBJ2-2, with 8 bases lining up with TRBD1. This CDR3 comprises 14 residues. The J segment lost 3 bases and the V segment lost 4 bases, leaving 1 base of the junction unmatched. Germline V CDR1 and CDR2: MDHEN, SYDVKM. Complete variable domain (other parts from reference TRBV28 and TRBJ2-2): DVKVTQSSRYLVKRTGEKVFLECVQDMDHENMFWYRQDPGLGLRLIYFSYDVKMKEKGDIPEGYSVSREKKERFSLILESASTNQTSMYLCASSSGGYTGELFFGEGSRLTVL.

This clone showed up just once. The V gene is TRBV7-9, the J gene TRBJ2-1, with a weak D call TRBD2 (6 bases). The V gene lost 5 bases and the J gene lost 4 bases, with 12 bases spanning the gap. This CDR3 is 14 amino acids long. The germline gives CDR1 SEHNR, CDR2 FQNEAQ (reference sequence). The CDR3 bases are TGTGCCAGCAGCCCGGAGGGGAATTACAATGAGCAGTTCTTC. It encodes CASSPEGNYNEQFF.

V is TRBV4-2 and J is TRBJ2-3; a weak D match, TRBD1 (6 bases). CDR1 and CDR2 from the germline V gene are LGHNA and YNFKEQ. The CDR3 extends over 15 amino acids. V shed 0 bases and J shed 2 bases, with 9 bases lying between them. The CDR3: CASSQEQGTTDTQYF. The CDR3 DNA reads TGTGCCAGCAGCCAAGAACAGGGAACCACAGATACGCAGTATTTT.

The chain employs TRBV7-9 and TRBJ2-7; D is ambiguous. Trimming took off 2 bases at V and 5 bases at J, with 13 bases between the two ends. CDR1 and CDR2 (germline): SEHNR, FQNEAQ (reference sequence). The CDR3 has 14 residues. The chain's CDR3 is CASSLTGLRNEQYF. The CDR3 region has the DNA TGTGCCAGCAGCTTAACTGGGCTAAGGAACGAGCAGTACTTC.

The chain has TRBV29-1 and TRBJ1-1; 7 bases are a match to TRBD1. Germline trimming cut 4 bases from V and 8 bases from J; bases unmatched to any gene: 10. CDR3 length: 13 residues. Germline V gene sequence: CDR1 SQVTM, CDR2 ANQGSEA. The CDR3 is CSVARGTQREAFF. In DNA form, the CDR3 reads TGCAGCGTTGCCAGGGGGACCCAGAGGGAAGCTTTCTTT. Drawing the rest from reference TRBV29-1 and TRBJ1-1, the complete variable domain is SAVISQKPSRDICQRGTSLTIQCQVDSQVTMMFWYRQQPGQSLTLIATANQGSEATYESGFVIDKFPISRPNLTFSTLTVSNMSPEDSSIYLCSVARGTQREAFFGQGTRLTVV.

The chain joins TRBV5-6 to TRBJ1-2; the match to TRBD1 covers 9 bases. The germline V gene has CDR1 SGHDT and CDR2 YYEEEE. This CDR3 region has 18 residues. Unmatched junction bases numbered 12, after V lost 3 bases and J lost 0 bases. Here the CDR3 reads CASSSRGQGPYTNYGYTF. The CDR3 nucleotides read TGTGCCAGCAGCTCTAGGGGACAGGGCCCCTATACTAACTATGGCTACACCTTC.

This clone was detected only a few times. The chain combines TRBV4-2 with TRBJ1-1; D not resolved. V gave up 0 bases and J gave up 4 bases, with 18 bases separating them. The CDR3 has 17 residues. Per the germline V gene, CDR1 is LGHNA and CDR2 is YNFKEQ. The CDR3 loop reads CASSQEGRRWFSTEAFF. In DNA form, the CDR3 reads TGTGCCAGCAGCCAAGAAGGGAGAAGGTGGTTCAGCACTGAAGCTTTCTTT.

The chain employs TRBV30 and TRBJ2-7; 8 bases are shared with TRBD1. The CDR3 consists of 19 residues. The germline gives CDR1 GTSNPN, CDR2 SVGIG (reference sequence). Unmatched junction bases numbered 18, after V lost 1 base and J lost 1 base. CDR3 region: CAWSARGLTTGVGSYEQYF. The CDR3 DNA follows: TGTGCCTGGAGTGCCAGGGGGCTTACCACCGGAGTCGGGTCCTACGAGCAGTACTTC.

This chain connects TRBV5-6 to TRBJ2-7; 7 nucleotides match TRBD1. Germline V gene sequence: CDR1 SGHDT, CDR2 YYEEEE. The CDR3 covers 17 residues. With V trimmed by 0 bases and J by 2 bases, 11 bases remained unmatched. Written as DNA, the CDR3 is TGTGCCAGCAGCTTGGGGCCGACAGGGAGCGATACCTACGAGCAGTACTTC. Translation gives CASSLGPTGSDTYEQYF.

The rearrangement links TRBV24-1 to TRBJ1-1; TRBD1 aligns across 12 bases. Germline V gene sequence: CDR1 KGHDR, CDR2 SFDVKD. J was trimmed by 12 bases and V by 4 bases; bases with no gene match: 5. The CDR3 runs to 13 residues. CDR3 sequence: CATSEGTGGRTFF. The CDR3 coding sequence is TGTGCCACCAGTGAGGGGACAGGGGGCAGAACTTTCTTT.

This chain connects TRBV19 to TRBJ1-5, with 8 bases that match TRBD1. CDR1 and CDR2 (germline): LNHDA, SQIVND (reference sequence). The ends lost 8 bases at V and 0 bases at J; junction bases unmatched: 12. This CDR3 contains 17 residues. The CDR3 DNA follows: TGTGCCAGTCGGTCTCAGGGGGCGTGGGATAGCAATCAGCCCCAGCATTTT. Its protein product is CASRSQGAWDSNQPQHF.

The chain couples TRBV27 to TRBJ1-5, with D maybe TRBD1 (6 bases). The CDR3 extends over 12 amino acids. The germline V gene encodes CDR1 MNHEY and CDR2 SMNVEV (reference sequence). The V gene lost 6 bases and the J gene lost 6 bases, with 9 bases spanning the gap. CDR3: CASRQGGQPQHF. In nucleotides, the CDR3 is TGTGCCAGCAGACAAGGGGGTCAGCCCCAGCATTTT.

This chain uses TRBV5-1 with TRBJ1-2; D remains ambiguous. This CDR3 is built from 11 residues. Germline V gene data show CDR1 as SGHRS and CDR2 as YFSETQ. Trimming pared 7 bases from V and 3 bases from J, leaving 7 bases between. As DNA, the CDR3 is TGCGCCAGCGGGGAGGACTATGGCTACACCTTC. Translating it yields CASGEDYGYTF.

This chain uses TRBV6-5 with TRBJ1-2, with TRBD1 as a possible D gene (6 bases). Trimming removed 3 bases from V and 3 bases from J, with 14 bases in between. The CDR3 is made up of 15 amino acids. Germline lookup yields CDR1 MNHEY and CDR2 SVGAGI. The CDR3 nucleotides are TGTGCCAGCAGTTATTCCTCGGGACAAGACTATGGCTACACCTTC. This encodes CASSYSSGQDYGYTF.

CDR3 amino acids: CASSQASDSYYGYTF. The CDR3 DNA follows: TGCGCCAGCAGCCAAGCTAGTGACAGCTACTATGGCTACACCTTC. The V and J genes are TRBV4-3 and TRBJ1-2, with a weak D call TRBD1 (5 bases). V was cut by 1 base and J by 3 bases, with 12 bases left in between. The CDR3 totals 15 residues. Germline V gives CDR1 LGHNA, CDR2 YSLEER.

This sequence joins TRBV18 and TRBJ2-7, with 9 nucleotides matching TRBD1. The CDR3 has 13 residues. After removal of 3 bases from V and 6 bases from J, the junction contained 3 bases not matched to a gene. Germline values: CDR1 KGHSH, CDR2 LQKENI. CDR3 region: CASSPGQGSEQYF. The CDR3 DNA reads as TGTGCCAGCTCACCGGGACAGGGTAGCGAGCAGTACTTC.

The V call is TRBV18, the J call TRBJ2-5; D remains unclear. Germline V gene sequence: CDR1 KGHSH, CDR2 LQKENI. The CDR3 is 14 residues long. V lost 1 base to trimming and J lost 1 base, with 7 bases between them. The CDR3 loop is CASSPLPRQETQYF. The CDR3 DNA follows: TGTGCCAGCTCACCACTTCCCCGCCAAGAGACCCAGTACTTC.

The CDR3 DNA follows: TGCGCCAGCAGCCAGACGACCGGACTAGCGGGGGGGCAGGAGACCCAGTACTTC. Its protein is CASSQTTGLAGGQETQYF. The chain links TRBV4-3 to TRBJ2-5, with TRBD2 identical over 15 bases. Germline V CDR1 and CDR2: LGHNA, YSLEER. V gave up 3 bases and J gave up 5 bases; unmatched junction bases: 10. The CDR3 loop spans 18 amino acids.

The V gene is TRBV7-8, the J gene TRBJ1-6; D gene uncertain. The V gene's germline CDR1 is SGHVS and CDR2 FQNEAQ. V shed 4 bases and J shed 2 bases, with 9 bases lying between them. The CDR3 is 15 amino acids. In DNA, the CDR3 is TGTGCCAGCAGCTCTAACCGGGCCTATAATTCACCCCTCCACTTT. Amino acid sequence: CASSSNRAYNSPLHF.

V is TRBV28 and J is TRBJ1-2; D may be TRBD1 (6 bases). The V gene lost 3 bases and the J gene lost 7 bases, with 12 bases spanning the gap. The CDR3 is made up of 13 amino acids. Germline values: CDR1 MDHEN, CDR2 SYDVKM. Here the CDR3 reads CASSFGRGSGYTF. DNA of the CDR3: TGTGCCAGCAGTTTCGGCAGGGGTAGTGGCTACACCTTC.

The chain is built from TRBV21-1 and TRBJ1-2; TRBD1 is taken as the D call from the table, unchecked against the DNA. TRBV21-1 corresponds to a pseudogene. This CDR3 is 15 amino acids long. CDR3 sequence reads: CASSKSQGANYGYTF. DNA of the CDR3: TGTGCCAGCAGCAAAAGCCAGGGGGCTAACTATGGCTACACCTTC.

Ten or more counts support this clone. The V gene is TRBV5-1, the J gene TRBJ1-1, with 7 bases aligning to TRBD1. V dropped 0 bases and J dropped 6; count of bases not matched to a gene: 11. The CDR3 has 16 amino acids. Per the germline V gene, CDR1 is SGHRS and CDR2 is YFSETQ. This CDR3 is CASSLGWRQGSPEAFF. CDR3 coding DNA: TGCGCCAGCAGCTTGGGCTGGAGACAGGGATCGCCTGAAGCTTTCTTT.

There are many counts of this clone. This chain uses TRBV7-9 with TRBJ1-1; D may be TRBD1 (5 bases). Germline assignment: CDR1 SEHNR and CDR2 FQNEAQ (reference sequence). The V gene lost 1 base and the J gene lost 4 bases, with 7 bases spanning the gap. The CDR3 has 13 amino acids. CDR3 amino acids: CASSLEGFTEAFF. CDR3 coding DNA: TGTGCCAGCAGCTTAGAGGGGTTCACTGAAGCTTTCTTT. Supplemented by reference TRBV7-9 and TRBJ1-1, the full variable domain reads DTGVSQNPRHKITKRGQNVTFRCDPISEHNRLYWYRQTLGQGPEFLTYFQNEAQLEKSRLLSDRFSAERPKGSFSTLEIQRTEQGDSAMYLCASSLEGFTEAFFGQGTRLTVV.

The chain carries TRBV30 and TRBJ1-1; unclear D gene. The V gene lost 0 bases and the J gene lost 2 bases, with 16 bases spanning the gap. CDR1 is GTSNPN, CDR2 SVGIG, per germline (reference sequence). The CDR3 consists of 16 residues. The CDR3 loop is CAWSVEGLIINTEAFF. As DNA, the CDR3 is TGTGCCTGGAGTGTAGAGGGTTTAATAATTAACACTGAAGCTTTCTTT.